The 14 T cell receptor beta chains in this list originate from one sample, sequenced in a study of blood T cell repertoires in COVID-19. The method was immunoSEQ multiplex PCR; TCRdb's version includes in-frame clones alone and lacks a portion of them. The data hold 170,000 or so clones, with around four fifths observed a single time. The sample consisted of PBMCs or T cells enriched from blood (not recorded which). The source of these receptors is a woman between 45 and 65 years old who had recovered from COVID-19.

The chain has TRBV11-2 and TRBJ2-3; tentative D call: TRBD2 (5 bases). There are 13 residues in the CDR3. Looked up from germline, CDR1 is SGHAT and CDR2 is FQNNGV. The V and J ends lost 5 bases and 5 bases respectively, with 11 bases between them. CDR3 in amino acids: CASSAGPKDTQYF. CDR3 coding DNA: TGTGCCAGCAGCGCGGGCCCTAAAGATACGCAGTATTTT.

The gene calls are TRBV3-1 (or the pseudogene TRBV3-2) and TRBJ1-4, with unresolved D. CDR1 and CDR2 (germline): LGHDT, YNNKEL (reference sequence). V was shortened by 4 bases and J by 5 bases, with 14 bases between the two germline ends. The CDR3 loop spans 15 amino acids. CDR3 bases: TGTGCCAGCAGCCCATCCCCGGGATACAATGAAAAACTGTTTTTT. As protein: CASSPSPGYNEKLFF.

This chain links TRBV30 with TRBJ1-2; D gene ambiguous. From germline, CDR1 is GTSNPN and CDR2 SVGIG (reference sequence). The V end lost 4 bases, the J end lost 8 bases, and 5 bases lay between the germline ends. This CDR3 has 9 residues. Here the CDR3 DNA reads TGTGCCTGGACTAAGGGCTACACCTTC. As protein: CAWTKGYTF. Supplemented by reference TRBV30 and TRBJ1-2, the full variable domain reads SQTIHQWPATLVQPVGSPLSLECTVEGTSNPNLYWYRQAAGRGLQLLFYSVGIGQISSEVPQNLSASRPQDRQFILSSKKLLLSDSGFYLCAWTKGYTFGSGTRLTVV.

This sequence joins TRBV7-3 and TRBJ1-5; D not resolved. CDR1 and CDR2 (germline): SGHTA, FQGTGA. The CDR3 covers 14 residues. With 1 base removed from V and 4 bases from J, the gap between germline ends came to 8 bases. For the CDR3, the DNA is TGTGCCAGCAGCTTAAAAGGAGCAAATCAGCCCCAGCATTTT. Protein product: CASSLKGANQPQHF.

The genes are TRBV3-1 (or the pseudogene TRBV3-2) and TRBJ1-2; unclear D gene. V lost 1 base, J lost 4 bases, and 10 bases lay in between. This CDR3 contains 14 residues. The V gene's germline CDR1 is LGHDT and CDR2 YNNKEL (reference sequence). As DNA, the CDR3 is TGTGCCAGCAGCCAAGCCCGGAGTCCCTATGGCTACACCTTC. Translated: CASSQARSPYGYTF.

This chain connects TRBV4-2 to TRBJ2-1, with D uncertain. V was cut by 1 base and J by 6 bases, with 13 bases left in between. Germline V gene sequence: CDR1 LGHNA, CDR2 YNFKEQ. This CDR3 has 15 residues. DNA for the CDR3: TGTGCCAGCAGCCAAGGTGCCGAGGTGGGCAATGAGCAGTTCTTC. Protein product: CASSQGAEVGNEQFF.

This clone showed up just a few times. The chain carries TRBV7-9 and TRBJ1-3, with 10 bases identical to TRBD1. Trimming at V came to 4 bases and at J to 2 bases, leaving 2 bases not matched to a gene. The germline CDR1 and CDR2 sequences are SEHNR and FQNEAQ (reference sequence). CDR3 length: 15 residues. The CDR3 is CASSSGQGPGNTIYF. CDR3 nucleotides: TGTGCCAGCAGCTCGGGACAGGGGCCTGGAAACACCATATATTTT.

With respect to this clone: One junction end disagrees with the germline gene, perhaps due to a read error. The chain recombines TRBV5-4 with TRBJ2-4; 10 nucleotides match TRBD2. The CDR3 has 14 amino acids. Per germline, CDR1 SGHNT and CDR2 YYREEE (reference sequence). The CDR3 DNA reads TGTGCCAGCGGCGAGCGGGAGGGTAAAATCATTCAGTACTTC. Protein: CASGEREGKIIQYF.

This chain uses TRBV6-5 with TRBJ2-5; possibly TRBD2 for D (5 bases). Germline V gene data show CDR1 as MNHEY and CDR2 as SVGAGI. The CDR3 is 14 amino acids. Trimming shortened V by 8 bases and J by 5 bases, and 18 bases separated the two germline ends. CDR3 residues: CASGELRRGETQYF. CDR3 sequence (DNA): TGTGCCAGCGGGGAACTTAGGCGAGGGGAGACCCAGTACTTC.

The J gene is TRBJ2-7, the V gene TRBV18, with 9 bases identical to TRBD1. The CDR3 is 15 residues long. CDR1 and CDR2 (germline): KGHSH, LQKENI. Trimming took 2 bases from V and 3 from J; bases not matched to a gene: 5. DNA of the CDR3: TGTGCCAGCTCACCAGGCGGGACAGGGCACTACGAGCAGTACTTC. It is translated as CASSPGGTGHYEQYF.

The gene calls are TRBV28 and TRBJ1-2; 10 nucleotides match TRBD1. This CDR3 is 16 amino acids long. V shed 4 bases and J 4 bases; nucleotides not matched to a gene: 9. The germline gives CDR1 MDHEN, CDR2 SYDVKM. CDR3 DNA: TGTGCCAGCAGTTCCGGGGACAGGGGTTCATCCTATGGCTACACCTTC. Its protein product is CASSSGDRGSSYGYTF.

This chain links TRBV11-3 with TRBJ1-1; no clear D. This CDR3 contains 13 residues. CDR1 and CDR2 (germline): SGHNT, YENEEA. The V gene lost 5 bases and the J gene lost 0 bases, with 7 bases spanning the gap. The CDR3 nucleotides read TGTGCCAGCAGCGAATACTTGAACACTGAAGCTTTCTTT. Encoded protein: CASSEYLNTEAFF.

The V gene is TRBV3-1 (or the pseudogene TRBV3-2), the J gene TRBJ2-3; TRBD1 is a possible D gene (6 bases). The V and J ends lost 3 bases and 4 bases respectively, with 11 bases between them. Germline CDR1 and CDR2: LGHDT and YNNKEL (reference sequence). The CDR3 extends over 14 amino acids. CDR3 in amino acids: CASSQYRDADTQYF. For the CDR3, the DNA is TGTGCCAGCAGCCAGTACAGGGATGCAGATACGCAGTATTTT.

This rearrangement joins TRBV6-5 to TRBJ2-1; D possibly corresponds to TRBD1 (5 bases). Germline V gene data show CDR1 as MNHEY and CDR2 as SVGAGI. This CDR3 is built from 15 residues. V was pared by 4 bases and J by 15 bases, with 25 bases between. The CDR3 spells CASSSPTTLAGRRFF. The CDR3 bases are TGTGCCAGCAGTTCCCCCACAACTTTAGCAGGGCGTCGGTTCTTC.